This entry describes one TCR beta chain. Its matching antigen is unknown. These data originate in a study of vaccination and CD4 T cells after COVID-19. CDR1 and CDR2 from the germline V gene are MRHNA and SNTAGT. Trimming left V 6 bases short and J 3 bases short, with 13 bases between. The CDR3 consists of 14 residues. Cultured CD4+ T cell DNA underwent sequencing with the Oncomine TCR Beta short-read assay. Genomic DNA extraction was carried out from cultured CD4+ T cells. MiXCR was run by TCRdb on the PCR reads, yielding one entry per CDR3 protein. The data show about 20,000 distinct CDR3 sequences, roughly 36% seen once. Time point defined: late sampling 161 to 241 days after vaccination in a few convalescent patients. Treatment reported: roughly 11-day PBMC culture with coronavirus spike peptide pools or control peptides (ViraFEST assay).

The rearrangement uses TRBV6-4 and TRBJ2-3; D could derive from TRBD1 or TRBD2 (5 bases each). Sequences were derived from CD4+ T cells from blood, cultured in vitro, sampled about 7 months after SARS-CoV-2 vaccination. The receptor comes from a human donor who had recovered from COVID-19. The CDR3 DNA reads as TGTGCCAGCAGCGAGGGGAAGGAGACAGATACGCAGTATTTT. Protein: CASSEGKETDTQYF.